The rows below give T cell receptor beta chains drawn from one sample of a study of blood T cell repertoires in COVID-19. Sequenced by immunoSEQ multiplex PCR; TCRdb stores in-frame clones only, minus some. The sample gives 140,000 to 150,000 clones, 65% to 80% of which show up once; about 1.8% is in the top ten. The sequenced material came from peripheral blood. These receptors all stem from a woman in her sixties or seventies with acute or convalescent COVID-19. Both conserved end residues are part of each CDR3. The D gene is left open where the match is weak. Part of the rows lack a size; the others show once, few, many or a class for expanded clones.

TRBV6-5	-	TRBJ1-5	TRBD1	CASRQDRAGNQPQHF	TGTGCCAGCAGGCAAGACAGGGCCGGCAATCAGCCCCAGCATTTT
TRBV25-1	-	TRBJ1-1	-	CASSELRGLNTEAFF	TGTGCCAGCAGTGAATTAAGGGGCCTGAACACTGAAGCTTTCTTT
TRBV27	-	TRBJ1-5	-	CASSFRGYDQPQHF	TGTGCCAGCAGTTTCAGGGGTTACGATCAGCCCCAGCATTTT
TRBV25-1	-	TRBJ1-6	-	CASSRENNNSPLHF	TGTGCCAGTAGCCGGGAGAACAATAATTCACCCCTCCACTTT
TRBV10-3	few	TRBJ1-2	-	CAISESSGRRGRANYGYTF	TGTGCCATCAGTGAGAGTTCCGGACGCCGTGGGAGAGCTAACTATGGCTACACCTTC
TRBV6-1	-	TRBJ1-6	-	CASSDQGYNSPLHF	TGTGCCAGCAGTGATCAGGGTTATAATTCACCCCTCCACTTT
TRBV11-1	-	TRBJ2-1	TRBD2	CASRPTSGSYNEQFF	TGTGCCAGCAGACCTACTAGCGGATCCTACAATGAGCAGTTCTTC
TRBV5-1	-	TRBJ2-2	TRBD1	CASSLVDRDTGELFF	TGCGCCAGCAGCTTGGTGGACAGGGACACCGGGGAGCTGTTTTTT
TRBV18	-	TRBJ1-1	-	CASSPRGSVTEAFF	TGTGCCAGCTCACCCCGGGGGTCCGTCACTGAAGCTTTCTTT
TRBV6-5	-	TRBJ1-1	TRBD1	CASRDRDLNTEAFF	TGTGCCAGCAGGGACAGGGATCTGAACACTGAAGCTTTCTTT
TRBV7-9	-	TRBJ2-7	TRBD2	CATSSGRIYEQYF	TGTGCCACTTCTAGCGGGAGGATCTACGAGCAGTACTTC
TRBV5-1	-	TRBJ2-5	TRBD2	CASSTAGAETQYF	TGCGCCAGCAGCACAGCGGGAGCAGAGACCCAGTACTTC
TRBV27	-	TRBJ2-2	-	CASNTGELFF	TGTGCCAGTAATACCGGGGAGCTGTTTTTT
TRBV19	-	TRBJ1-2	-	CASLLVGYGYTF	TGTGCCAGTCTCCTGGTCGGCTATGGCTACACCTTC
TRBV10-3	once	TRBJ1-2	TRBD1	CAISESTPGQGGGYTF	TGTGCCATCAGTGAGTCGACCCCCGGACAGGGAGGCGGCTACACCTTC
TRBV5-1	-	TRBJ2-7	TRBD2	CASKWTSGRSEQYF	TGCGCCAGCAAATGGACTAGCGGGAGATCCGAGCAGTACTTC
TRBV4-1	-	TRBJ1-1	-	CASSQGRGDTEAFF	TGCGCCAGCAGCCAAGGGCGGGGGGACACTGAAGCTTTCTTT
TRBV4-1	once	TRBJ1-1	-	CASSHEPDTEAFF	TGCGCCAGCAGCCACGAACCGGACACTGAAGCTTTCTTT
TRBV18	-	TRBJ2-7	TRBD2	CASSLRTGLATYEQYF	TGTGCCAGCTCACTCAGAACGGGACTAGCGACTTACGAGCAGTACTTC
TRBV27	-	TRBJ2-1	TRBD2	CASTGGSSYNEQFF	TGTGCCAGCACGGGCGGGAGCTCCTACAATGAGCAGTTCTTC
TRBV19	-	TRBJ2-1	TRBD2	CASSPRGRHYNEQFF	TGTGCCAGTAGTCCCCGCGGGAGGCATTACAATGAGCAGTTCTTC
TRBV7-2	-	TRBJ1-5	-	CASSLINDQPQHF	TGTGCCAGCAGCTTAATTAATGATCAGCCCCAGCATTTT
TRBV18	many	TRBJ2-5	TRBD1	CASSPDRGRETQYF	TGTGCCAGCTCACCCGACAGGGGGCGAGAGACCCAGTACTTC
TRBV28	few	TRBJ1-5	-	CASTTAGQAHQPQHF	TGTGCCAGCACCACCGCAGGGCAGGCTCATCAGCCCCAGCATTTT
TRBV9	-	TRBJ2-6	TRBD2	CASSVRLAIGSGANVLTF	TGTGCCAGCAGCGTCCGACTAGCGATAGGCTCTGGGGCCAACGTCCTGACTTTC
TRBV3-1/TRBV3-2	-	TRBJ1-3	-	CASSQDFAIGRQLNTIYF	TGTGCCAGCAGCCAAGACTTTGCGATTGGGAGGCAGCTGAACACCATATATTTT
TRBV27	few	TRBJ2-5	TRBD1	CASSLYRDRVGETQYF	TGTGCCAGCAGTTTATATCGGGACAGGGTAGGAGAGACCCAGTACTTC
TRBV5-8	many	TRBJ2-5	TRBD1	CASSAGTGFETQYF	TGTGCCAGCAGCGCCGGGACAGGTTTTGAGACCCAGTACTTC